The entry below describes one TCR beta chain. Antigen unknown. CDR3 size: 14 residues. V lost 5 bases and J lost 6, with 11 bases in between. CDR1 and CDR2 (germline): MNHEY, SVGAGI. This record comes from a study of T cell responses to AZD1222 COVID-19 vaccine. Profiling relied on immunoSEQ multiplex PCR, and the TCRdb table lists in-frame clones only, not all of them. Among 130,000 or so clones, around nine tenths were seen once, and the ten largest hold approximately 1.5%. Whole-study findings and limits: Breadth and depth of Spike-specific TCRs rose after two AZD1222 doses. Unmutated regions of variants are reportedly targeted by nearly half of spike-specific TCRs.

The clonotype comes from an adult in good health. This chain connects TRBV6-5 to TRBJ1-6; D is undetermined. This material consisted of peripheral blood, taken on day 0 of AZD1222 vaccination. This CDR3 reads CASSRRARNSPLHF. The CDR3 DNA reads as TGTGCCAGCAGTCGACGGGCCCGTAATTCACCCCTCCACTTT.